These 28 T cell receptor beta chains originate from one sample sequenced in a study of cytomegalovirus exposure and HLA in healthy donors. PCR employed 60 Vbeta and 13 Jbeta primers. Some clones are missing from TCRdb's copy, which holds only in-frame ones; the method was immunoSEQ multiplex PCR. The sample yields about 170,000 clones, about 80% seen once. The sequencing input was PBMCs. The origin of the receptors is a woman aged 45-60 years in good health and CMV-seropositive.

The CDR3 DNA is TGTGCCAGCAGCCTGAGCCCTGGAGTTCAGTTCTTC. Its translation: CASSLSPGVQFF. The V call is TRBV14, the J call TRBJ2-1; no clear D gene. CDR1 and CDR2 (germline): SGHDN, FVKESK. The V end lost 4 bases, the J end lost 13 bases, and 14 bases lay between the germline ends. The CDR3 is made up of 12 amino acids.

This chain connects TRBV19 to TRBJ1-5, with D possibly being TRBD1 (6 bases). The CDR3 sequence is 15 residues long. V lost 3 bases, J lost 3 bases, and 12 bases lay in between. Germline lookup yields CDR1 LNHDA and CDR2 SQIVND (reference sequence). DNA for the CDR3: TGTGCCAGTAGTATCGCTGGGGGCGCCAATCAGCCCCAGCATTTT. Translated, it gives CASSIAGGANQPQHF.

Concerning this clone itself: Other DNA sequences within the sample encode an identical CDR3. This rearrangement joins TRBV2 to TRBJ2-6; tentative D call: TRBD1 (6 bases). Trimming removed 2 bases at V and 1 base at J, with 6 bases between. The CDR3 spans 15 residues. CDR1 SNHLY and CDR2 FYNNEI come from the germline V gene. CDR3 coding DNA: TGTGCCAGCAGTGAACAGGGGTCTGGGGCCAACGTCCTGACTTTC. The encoded protein is CASSEQGSGANVLTF.

V usage is TRBV30 and J usage is TRBJ2-7, with D tentatively TRBD2 (7 bases). The V gene lost 0 bases and the J gene lost 12 bases, with 18 bases spanning the gap. CDR1 is GTSNPN and CDR2 is SVGIG in the germline V gene (reference sequence). The CDR3 covers 13 residues. The CDR3 region is CAWSVGGGGFVYF. DNA of the CDR3: TGTGCCTGGAGTGTAGGGGGGGGCGGCTTCGTGTACTTC.

The V gene is TRBV21-1, the J gene TRBJ1-1; the DNA was not used to check the table's D call, TRBD1. TRBV21-1 is noted as a pseudogene. The CDR3 is 16 residues long. CDR3 in DNA: TGTGCCAGCAGCAAAGTAAAGGGGCAGGGGAACACTGAAGCTTTCTTT. Its translation: CASSKVKGQGNTEAFF.

The chain recombines TRBV6-6 with TRBJ2-1; the D gene is possibly TRBD2 (5 bases). Germline V gene sequence: CDR1 MNHNY, CDR2 SVGAGI (reference sequence). The CDR3 sequence is 13 residues long. V lost 2 bases and J lost 5, with 7 bases in between. The CDR3 loop reads CASSYTGNNEQFF. For the CDR3, the DNA is TGTGCCAGCAGTTACACGGGGAACAATGAGCAGTTCTTC.

This clone is a singleton in its sample. CDR3 in DNA: TGTGCCAGCTCACCGGACAGGAACCAAGAGACCCAGTACTTC. It encodes CASSPDRNQETQYF. The chain employs TRBV18 and TRBJ2-5, with 7 bases aligning to TRBD1. Germline loops: CDR1 KGHSH, CDR2 LQKENI. V gave up 3 bases and J gave up 0 bases; unmatched junction bases: 1. CDR3 size: 14 residues. The entire variable domain, with the rest obtained from reference TRBV18 and TRBJ2-5, is as follows: NAGVMQNPRHLVRRRGQEARLRCSPMKGHSHVYWYRQLPEEGLKFMVYLQKENIIDESGMPKERFSAEFPKEGPSILRIQQVVRGDSAAYFCASSPDRNQETQYFGPGTRLLVL.

Concerning this clone: Other nucleotide sequences from this sample produce the same CDR3. The V call is TRBV9, the J call TRBJ1-6; D call uncertain. The V gene's germline CDR1 is SGDLS and CDR2 YYNGEE. The ends were cut back, 1 base at V and 0 bases at J, with 8 bases in the middle. This CDR3 is built from 16 residues. The CDR3 region is CASSVRESSYNSPLHF. CDR3 coding DNA: TGTGCCAGCAGCGTAAGAGAGAGCTCCTATAATTCACCCCTCCACTTT. Drawing the rest from reference TRBV9 and TRBJ1-6, the complete variable domain is DSGVTQTPKHLITATGQRVTLRCSPRSGDLSVYWYQQSLDQGLQFLIQYYNGEERAKGNILERFSAQQFPDLHSELNLSSLELGDSALYFCASSVRESSYNSPLHFGNGTRLTVT.

V gene TRBV29-1 combines with J gene TRBJ2-3; the D gene is possibly TRBD1 (5 bases). The germline V gene has CDR1 SQVTM and CDR2 ANQGSEA. Trimming removed 3 bases from V and 2 bases from J, with 9 bases in between. The CDR3 totals 13 residues. CDR3 residues: CSVEKGNTDTQYF. CDR3 sequence (DNA): TGCAGCGTTGAGAAGGGGAACACAGATACGCAGTATTTT.

The V and J genes are TRBV13 and TRBJ2-7; 7 bases are shared with TRBD1. CDR1 is PRHDT, CDR2 FYEKMQ, per germline (reference sequence). V lost 4 bases to trimming and J lost 6 bases; unmatched junction nucleotides: 3. The CDR3 runs 12 residues. The DNA of the CDR3 is TGTGCCAGCAGCTCGGGACAGTCCGAGCAGTACTTC. This gives the protein CASSSGQSEQYF.

This sequence joins TRBV27 and TRBJ2-5; 10 bases line up with TRBD1. Germline V gives CDR1 MNHEY, CDR2 SMNVEV (reference sequence). With V trimmed by 4 bases and J by 13 bases, 6 bases remained unmatched. The CDR3 consists of 12 residues. CDR3 loop: CASSSGTGAWYF. The CDR3 DNA is TGTGCCAGCAGTTCCGGGACAGGGGCCTGGTACTTC.

J is TRBJ2-5 and V is TRBV29-1; D remains ambiguous. Trimming shortened V by 2 bases and J by 3 bases, and 7 bases separated the two germline ends. The germline gives CDR1 SQVTM, CDR2 ANQGSEA. This CDR3 is 12 amino acids long. DNA for the CDR3: TGCAGCGTTGAACGGCAGGAAGAGACCCAGTACTTC. Encoded protein: CSVERQEETQYF.

This rearrangement joins TRBV5-4 to TRBJ2-3, with D maybe TRBD2 (6 bases). The CDR3 is 17 amino acids. CDR1 SGHNT and CDR2 YYREEE come from the germline V gene (reference sequence). The germline V and J ends were trimmed by 1 base and 3 bases, with 18 bases remaining between them. CDR3 nucleotides: TGTGCCAGCAGCTTGTTATCGGTTAATGGGGGGACAGATACGCAGTATTTT. This translates into CASSLLSVNGGTDTQYF. Full variable domain (remainder filled in from reference TRBV5-4 and TRBJ2-3): ETGVTQSPTHLIKTRGQQVTLRCSSQSGHNTVSWYQQALGQGPQFIFQYYREEENGRGNFPPRFSGLQFPNYSSELNVNALELDDSALYLCASSLLSVNGGTDTQYFGPGTRLTVL.

This chain joins TRBV7-9 and TRBJ1-6, with D hard to call. CDR1 SEHNR and CDR2 FQNEAQ come from the germline V gene (reference sequence). Trimming took 8 bases from V and 4 from J, leaving 21 bases between them. This CDR3 has 17 residues. The CDR3 DNA sequence: TGTGCCAGCGACGATAGCTTCGTATCGGGTTATAATTCACCCCTCCACTTT. This codes for CASDDSFVSGYNSPLHF.

The CDR3 loop reads CASSLGAAGTYEQYF. As DNA, the CDR3 is TGTGCCAGCAGCTTAGGGGCAGCTGGCACCTACGAGCAGTACTTC. This chain uses TRBV7-9 with TRBJ2-7; D not resolved. Trimming pared 1 base from V and 2 bases from J, leaving 12 bases between. The CDR3 totals 15 residues. Looked up from germline, CDR1 is SEHNR and CDR2 is FQNEAQ (reference sequence).

The rearrangement links TRBV6-6 to TRBJ2-7, with D maybe TRBD1 (6 bases). Between the trimmed V and J ends, which lost 6 bases and 3 bases, there was a span of 15 bases. The germline CDR1 and CDR2 sequences are MNHNY and SVGAGI (reference sequence). The CDR3 has 14 residues. CDR3 sequence: CASRRDTSNYEQYF. CDR3 DNA sequence: TGTGCCAGCAGGAGGGACACCTCCAACTACGAGCAGTACTTC.

V usage is TRBV4-1 and J usage is TRBJ2-5; no reliable D call. CDR3 length: 13 amino acids. The V end lost 1 base, the J end lost 3 bases, and 6 bases lay between the germline ends. Germline CDR1 MGHRA, CDR2 YSYEKL. This CDR3 is CASSQAEEETQYF. DNA of the CDR3: TGCGCCAGCAGCCAAGCCGAGGAAGAGACCCAGTACTTC.

The V and J genes are TRBV27 and TRBJ1-5, with 8 bases lining up with TRBD1. Germline V gene lookup returns CDR1 MNHEY and CDR2 SMNVEV (reference sequence). This CDR3 comprises 15 residues. Unmatched junction bases numbered 4, after V lost 6 bases and J lost 0 bases. CDR3 in amino acids: CASSDRGYSNQPQHF. The CDR3 coding sequence is TGTGCCAGCAGCGACAGGGGTTATAGCAATCAGCCCCAGCATTTT.

The J gene is TRBJ2-2, the V gene TRBV25-1, with D possibly TRBD2 on 5 matching bases. This CDR3 has 15 residues. The V end lost 5 bases, the J end lost 6 bases, and 16 bases lay between the germline ends. Germline CDR1 MGHDK, CDR2 SYGVNS. CDR3 in amino acids: CASSSGVKLSGELFF. For the CDR3, the DNA is TGTGCCAGCAGTTCCGGGGTCAAACTCTCCGGGGAGCTGTTTTTT. The full variable domain, in which reference TRBV25-1 and TRBJ2-2 provide the parts outside the CDR3, is EADIYQTPRYLVIGTGKKITLECSQTMGHDKMYWYQQDPGMELHLIHYSYGVNSTEKGDLSSESTVSRIRTEHFPLTLESARPSHTSQYLCASSSGVKLSGELFFGEGSRLTVL.

This clone showed up just a few times. The gene calls are TRBV28 and TRBJ1-5, with D possibly matching TRBD1 (5 bases). Germline CDR1 and CDR2: MDHEN and SYDVKM. There are 13 residues in the CDR3. V lost 10 bases, J lost 1 base, and 11 bases lay in between. The CDR3 nucleotides read TGTGCCACTCAGGGTAGGAGCAATCAGCCCCAGCATTTT. Translated, it gives CATQGRSNQPQHF.

V gene TRBV6-5 combines with J gene TRBJ1-6; D uncertain. This CDR3 is built from 13 residues. V was shortened by 3 bases and J by 6 bases, with 6 bases between the two germline ends. Germline V lookup: CDR1 MNHEY, CDR2 SVGAGI. The CDR3: CASSYIRNSPLHF. The CDR3 DNA reads TGTGCCAGCAGTTATATTCGTAATTCACCCCTCCACTTT.

This clone was seen a handful of times. The V gene is TRBV7-9, the J gene TRBJ1-4, with 8 bases that match TRBD1. Germline trimming cut 5 bases from V and 5 bases from J; bases unmatched to any gene: 4. From germline, CDR1 is SEHNR and CDR2 FQNEAQ (reference sequence). The CDR3 totals 14 residues. The CDR3 DNA sequence: TGTGCCAGCAGCGAGGGACAGGTCAATGAAAAACTGTTTTTT. It encodes CASSEGQVNEKLFF. The whole variable domain, remainder taken from reference TRBV7-9 and TRBJ1-4, is DTGVSQNPRHKITKRGQNVTFRCDPISEHNRLYWYRQTLGQGPEFLTYFQNEAQLEKSRLLSDRFSAERPKGSFSTLEIQRTEQGDSAMYLCASSEGQVNEKLFFGSGTQLSVL.

In its sample, this clone was seen once. The chain uses TRBV7-9 and TRBJ2-5; D gene uncertain. CDR1 and CDR2 from the germline V gene are SEHNR and FQNEAQ (reference sequence). The CDR3 totals 12 residues. The ends were cut back, 1 base at V and 7 bases at J, with 7 bases in the middle. CDR3 in amino acids: CASSLGRGTQYF. CDR3 sequence (DNA): TGTGCCAGCAGCTTAGGCCGAGGGACCCAGTACTTC.

This clone was observed a handful of times. The chain joins TRBV2 to TRBJ2-5; 10 nucleotides match TRBD2. After removal of 7 bases from V and 8 bases from J, the junction contained 13 bases not matched to a gene. The germline CDR1 and CDR2 sequences are SNHLY and FYNNEI. The CDR3 consists of 15 residues. The CDR3 nucleotides are TGTGCCAGCAACGAGCGGGAGGGCCTTCTCCGTACCCAGTACTTC. Translating it yields CASNEREGLLRTQYF.

The chain couples TRBV6-5 to TRBJ1-2; a weak D match, TRBD1 (6 bases). Germline CDR1 and CDR2: MNHEY and SVGAGI. This CDR3 is 13 amino acids long. V lost 8 bases and J lost 7, with 17 bases in between. The CDR3 here is CASRIGRGGGYTF. The CDR3 DNA follows: TGTGCCAGCCGGATAGGCAGGGGCGGTGGCTACACCTTC.

This chain uses TRBV23-1 with TRBJ1-3; 7 bases match TRBD1. TRBV23-1 is filed as an ORF, its function uncertain. The CDR3 is 18 residues long. Trimming took 2 bases from V and 0 from J; bases not matched to a gene: 10. CDR3 residues: CASSQPARQGFSGNTIYF. CDR3 bases: TGCGCCAGCAGTCAACCGGCCCGACAGGGATTCTCTGGAAACACCATATATTTT.

The chain couples TRBV5-1 to TRBJ2-2; the D gene is possibly TRBD2 (6 bases). Germline CDR1 and CDR2: SGHRS and YFSETQ. Trimming removed 0 bases from V and 6 bases from J, with 15 bases in between. CDR3 length: 16 residues. The CDR3: CASSLAEGGPPGELFF. CDR3 nucleotide sequence: TGCGCCAGCAGCTTGGCTGAAGGAGGGCCCCCCGGGGAGCTGTTTTTT.

This chain uses TRBV10-3 with TRBJ2-3; 11 bases align to TRBD1. Germline CDR1 ENHRY, CDR2 SYGVKD. After removal of 6 bases from V and 11 bases from J, the junction contained 13 bases not matched to a gene. CDR3 length: 15 residues. CDR3 in DNA: TGTGCCATCAGAATGGACAGGGGGCGTAATCGTAGGCAGTATTTT. Residues: CAIRMDRGRNRRQYF.